Listed below are T cell receptor beta chains from one sample, sequenced in a study of T cell responses to AZD1222 COVID-19 vaccine. The data were produced by immunoSEQ multiplex PCR, yet TCRdb's version contains in-frame clones alone and is incomplete. The repertoire holds about 150,000 clones, with roughly 90% as singletons. The sample in question was peripheral blood, obtained 28 days after the second AZD1222 dose. These receptors were obtained from an adult who received the AZD1222 COVID-19 vaccine. Each CDR3 is given with its conserved first and last residue. D genes are given only for firm matches. Size values are once, few and many counts, or a class for expanded clones, and some rows have none.

D gene | clone size | J gene | V gene | CDR3 protein | CDR3 DNA
- | - | TRBJ2-3 | TRBV7-3 | CASSSSVGGPGDTQYF | TGTGCCAGCAGCTCATCTGTCGGGGGGCCAGGAGATACGCAGTATTTT
TRBD1 | - | TRBJ1-4 | TRBV30 | CAWSVGQGQGEKLFF | TGTGCCTGGAGTGTTGGACAGGGCCAAGGTGAAAAACTGTTTTTT
TRBD2 | once | TRBJ2-7 | TRBV7-8 | CASTQILAGDEQYF | TGTGCCAGCACGCAAATACTAGCGGGGGACGAGCAGTACTTC
TRBD2 | - | TRBJ2-7 | TRBV10-2 | CASSEIWEGPDEQYF | TGCGCCAGCAGTGAGATCTGGGAGGGCCCCGACGAGCAGTACTTC
- | - | TRBJ2-5 | TRBV4-1 | CASSQDLQTQYF | TGCGCCAGCAGCCAAGATTTGCAGACCCAGTACTTC
- | - | TRBJ2-3 | TRBV10-2 | CASTSGFTDTQYF | TGCGCCAGTACGAGCGGGTTCACAGATACGCAGTATTTT
TRBD1 | - | TRBJ1-5 | TRBV28 | CASRSGQEDQPQHF | TGTGCCAGCAGATCTGGACAGGAGGATCAGCCCCAGCATTTT
- | - | TRBJ2-7 | TRBV7-2 | CASSLGVSYEQYF | TGTGCCAGCAGCTTAGGGGTCTCCTACGAGCAGTACTTC
- | - | TRBJ1-1 | TRBV27 | CASRTNRENTEAFF | TGTGCCAGCAGGACGAACAGGGAGAACACTGAAGCTTTCTTT
TRBD2 | - | TRBJ2-1 | TRBV20-1 | CSASEREEFEQFF | TGCAGTGCTAGTGAGCGGGAGGAGTTTGAGCAGTTCTTC
- | - | TRBJ1-2 | TRBV12-5 | CASGRDIYGYTF | TGTGCTAGTGGCCGTGATATTTATGGCTACACCTTC
TRBD1 | - | TRBJ2-7 | TRBV27 | CASSSVVGTGVSYEQYF | TGTGCCAGCAGTAGTGTGGTCGGGACAGGGGTATCCTACGAGCAGTACTTC
TRBD2 | few | TRBJ2-7 | TRBV20-1 | CSASVRRQAGGSITYEQYF | TGCAGTGCTAGTGTTCGAAGACAAGCGGGAGGTTCCATTACCTACGAGCAGTACTTC
TRBD1 | - | TRBJ2-3 | TRBV5-1 | CASSRGTGVTDTQYF | TGCGCCAGCAGCCGCGGGACAGGGGTGACAGATACGCAGTATTTT
TRBD1 | - | TRBJ2-7 | TRBV18 | CASSPPGQAPYEQYF | TGTGCCAGCTCACCACCGGGACAGGCACCATACGAGCAGTACTTC
- | - | TRBJ2-2 | TRBV18 | CASSPRGLLTDHTGELFF | TGTGCCAGCTCACCACGCGGGCTCCTGACCGATCACACCGGGGAGCTGTTTTTT
- | - | TRBJ1-3 | TRBV6-6 | CASSASRPNSGNTIYF | TGTGCCAGCAGCGCCAGCAGGCCCAACTCTGGAAACACCATATATTTT
- | once | TRBJ2-3 | TRBV6-2/TRBV6-3 | CASSYSQSGSDTQYF | TGTGCCAGCAGTTACTCTCAATCAGGGTCAGATACGCAGTATTTT
- | - | TRBJ2-1 | TRBV2 | CASSERDSALSYNEQFF | TGTGCCAGCAGTGAACGGGACTCGGCGTTATCCTACAATGAGCAGTTCTTC
TRBD1 | - | TRBJ1-2 | TRBV5-8 | CASSTPTGVFTNYGYTF | TGTGCCAGCAGCACACCCACAGGGGTCTTTACAAACTATGGCTACACCTTC
TRBD1 | - | TRBJ1-6 | TRBV9 | CASSTGGAYNSPLHF | TGTGCCAGCAGTACAGGGGGCGCCTATAATTCACCCCTCCACTTT
TRBD2 | once | TRBJ2-7 | TRBV6-5 | CASSTWTSGDYEQYF | TGTGCCAGCAGTACCTGGACTAGCGGGGACTACGAGCAGTACTTC
TRBD1 | - | TRBJ1-2 | TRBV30 | CAWNRGRGYTF | TGTGCCTGGAACAGGGGAAGGGGCTACACCTTC
- | - | TRBJ2-2 | TRBV24-1 | CATSDLQNSGWTGELFF | TGTGCCACCAGTGATTTGCAGAACTCGGGGTGGACCGGGGAGCTGTTTTTT
TRBD2 | - | TRBJ2-1 | TRBV11-2 | CASSRGGSGRIGEQFF | TGTGCCAGCAGCCGGGGAGGTAGCGGGAGGATTGGTGAGCAGTTCTTC
- | - | TRBJ2-2 | TRBV12-3/TRBV12-4 | CASSFHTGELFF | TGTGCCAGCAGTTTTCACACCGGGGAGCTGTTTTTT
TRBD2 | - | TRBJ2-1 | TRBV19 | CASSRWTSGRSKDNEQFF | TGTGCCAGTAGTAGGTGGACTAGCGGGAGGTCTAAAGACAATGAGCAGTTCTTC
- | once | TRBJ1-1 | TRBV11-3 | CASGNGQSGAFF | TGTGCCAGCGGGAACGGCCAGTCTGGAGCTTTCTTT
- | - | TRBJ1-2 | TRBV19 | CASQPTGHHNYGYTF | TGTGCCAGCCAGCCGACAGGCCATCATAACTATGGCTACACCTTC
- | - | TRBJ2-7 | TRBV3-1/TRBV3-2 | CASSPRETTTGEQYF | TGTGCCAGCAGCCCCCGGGAGACTACGACGGGGGAGCAGTACTTC
- | once | TRBJ2-3 | TRBV6-2/TRBV6-3 | CASSYSSTDTQYF | TGTGCCAGCAGTTACTCTAGCACAGATACGCAGTATTTT
- | - | TRBJ1-2 | TRBV20-1 | CSASHWDGYTF | TGCAGTGCTAGCCATTGGGATGGCTACACCTTC
TRBD2 | - | TRBJ2-2 | TRBV19 | CASSKTSGGTNTGELFF | TGTGCCAGTAGTAAGACTAGCGGGGGCACGAACACCGGGGAGCTGTTTTTT
TRBD2 | - | TRBJ2-5 | TRBV9 | CASSAGGTGGPFQETQYF | TGTGCCAGCAGCGCGGGGGGTACGGGAGGGCCCTTCCAAGAGACCCAGTACTTC
- | - | TRBJ2-7 | TRBV24-1 | CATSDVGHGGGYEQYF | TGTGCCACCAGTGATGTGGGACACGGTGGAGGCTACGAGCAGTACTTC
TRBD1 | few | TRBJ1-5 | TRBV30 | CAWRGQGNQPQHF | TGTGCCTGGAGGGGACAGGGGAATCAGCCCCAGCATTTT
TRBD1 | once | TRBJ1-6 | TRBV6-5 | CASSTTGAGNSPLHF | TGTGCCAGCAGTACTACAGGGGCCGGTAATTCACCCCTCCACTTT
- | - | TRBJ2-1 | TRBV25-1 | CASLPSSYNEQFF | TGTGCCAGCCTACCCAGCTCCTACAATGAGCAGTTCTTC
- | - | TRBJ1-2 | TRBV19 | CASGTGTNYGYTF | TGTGCCAGTGGCACCGGGACTAACTATGGCTACACCTTC
- | - | TRBJ1-3 | TRBV14 | CASSQFSPGSGNTIYF | TGTGCCAGCAGCCAATTTTCTCCGGGGTCGGGAAACACCATATATTTT
- | few | TRBJ1-1 | TRBV30 | CAWSVQGRASYTEAFF | TGTGCCTGGAGTGTACAAGGGAGGGCCAGTTACACTGAAGCTTTCTTT
TRBD1 | - | TRBJ2-1 | TRBV5-1 | CASSGDRAGNEQFF | TGCGCCAGCAGCGGAGACAGGGCGGGTAATGAGCAGTTCTTC
- | - | TRBJ2-2 | TRBV6-5 | CASRALRATGELFF | TGTGCCAGCAGGGCCCTCAGGGCCACCGGGGAGCTGTTTTTT
- | - | TRBJ1-2 | TRBV9 | CASSPGTSPHYGYTF | TGTGCCAGCAGCCCCGGGACGTCGCCCCACTATGGCTACACCTTC
TRBD1 | - | TRBJ1-5 | TRBV28 | CATLKDRGGGQPQHF | TGTGCCACCTTAAAAGACAGGGGCGGGGGTCAGCCCCAGCATTTT
- | - | TRBJ2-7 | TRBV7-2 | CASSLGGPRAYEQYF | TGTGCCAGCAGCTTAGGGGGCCCCAGGGCCTACGAGCAGTACTTC
- | - | TRBJ2-1 | TRBV4-2 | CASSQDPGPNEQFF | TGTGCCAGCAGCCAAGATCCCGGACCGAATGAGCAGTTCTTC
- | - | TRBJ2-2 | TRBV30 | CAWRKLDGELFF | TGTGCCTGGAGGAAGCTAGACGGGGAGCTGTTTTTT
TRBD1 | once | TRBJ1-3 | TRBV28 | CASSLGTVGFSGNTIYF | TGTGCCAGCAGTTTAGGGACAGTCGGTTTCTCTGGAAACACCATATATTTT